This is a list of T cell receptor beta chains from one sample in a study of blood T cell repertoires in COVID-19. Clones were sequenced by immunoSEQ multiplex PCR, and TCRdb holds only the in-frame ones, with some missing. The data hold hundreds of thousands of clones, with around nine tenths observed a single time. Sequenced sample: PBMCs or T cells enriched from blood (not recorded which). These receptors originate from a woman aged 60 to 75 in a cohort exposed to, infected with or recovered from COVID-19 (not recorded which). Each CDR3 is given with its conserved first and last residue. Each record gives: J gene, D gene, V gene, clone size, CDR3 DNA, CDR3 protein. A D gene is named only where the DNA matches it firmly. Clone sizes are given selectively: once, few, many, or a class where the clone is expanded.

TRBJ1-2,NA,TRBV15,NA,TGTGCCACCAGCGCTCCCCCCGGACCCCGGGGGTATGGCTACACCTTC,CATSAPPGPRGYGYTF
TRBJ2-3,TRBD1,TRBV24-1,NA,TGTGCCACCAGTGATTACAGGGGGCAGGCAGATACGCAGTATTTT,CATSDYRGQADTQYF
TRBJ1-2,TRBD1,TRBV2,NA,TGTGCCAGCAGTCGAGACAGGGTCTATGGCTACACCTTC,CASSRDRVYGYTF
TRBJ1-2,TRBD1,TRBV7-6,NA,TGTGCCAGCAGCCCGAGTAGGGACAGGGGGCTAGGCTACACCTTC,CASSPSRDRGLGYTF
TRBJ2-1,NA,TRBV7-9,NA,TGTGCCAGCAGCTTAGCCGTCGGACTAGCTAGGGACAGCAATGAGCAGTTCTTC,CASSLAVGLARDSNEQFF
TRBJ2-1,TRBD2,TRBV19,NA,TGTGCCAGTAGTACGGGGACTAGAATGGGCAATGAGCAGTTCTTC,CASSTGTRMGNEQFF
TRBJ1-1,NA,TRBV19,NA,TGTGCCAGTAGCTGGGGAGGGCTGGGAACTGAAGCTTTCTTT,CASSWGGLGTEAFF
TRBJ1-5,NA,TRBV25-1,once,TGTGCCAGCAGTGACCCAAAAGAGGCCAATCAGCCCCAGCATTTT,CASSDPKEANQPQHF
TRBJ1-4,TRBD1,TRBV7-8,NA,TGTGCCAGCAGCTCGGACTTTCAGGGGGCGCGGAGGGTGTTTTTT,CASSSDFQGARRVFF
TRBJ2-3,TRBD1,TRBV11-2,NA,TGTGCCAGCAGCTGGGAGGGACAGGGCCCAGATACGCAGTATTTT,CASSWEGQGPDTQYF